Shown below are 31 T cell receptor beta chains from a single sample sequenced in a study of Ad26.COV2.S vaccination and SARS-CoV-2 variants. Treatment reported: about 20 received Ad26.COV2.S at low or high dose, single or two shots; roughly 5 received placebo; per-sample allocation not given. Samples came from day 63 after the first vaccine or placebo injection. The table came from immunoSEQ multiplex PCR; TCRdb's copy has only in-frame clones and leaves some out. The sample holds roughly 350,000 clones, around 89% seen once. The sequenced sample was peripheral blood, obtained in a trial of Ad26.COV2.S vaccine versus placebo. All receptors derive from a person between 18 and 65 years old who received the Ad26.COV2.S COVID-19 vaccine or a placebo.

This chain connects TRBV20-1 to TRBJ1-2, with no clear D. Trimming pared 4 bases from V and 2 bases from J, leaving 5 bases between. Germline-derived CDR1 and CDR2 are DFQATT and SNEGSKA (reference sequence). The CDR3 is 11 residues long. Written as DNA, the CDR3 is TGCAGTGCTAATGGGAACTATGGCTACACCTTC. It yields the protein CSANGNYGYTF.

The CDR3 DNA is TGTGCCAGCAGTTTTGCCGGGGACGAGCAGTACTTC. It codes for CASSFAGDEQYF. The rearrangement joins TRBV12-3 or TRBV12-4 to TRBJ2-7; tentative D call: TRBD2 (5 bases). The CDR3 totals 12 residues. Trimming removed 3 bases at V and 5 bases at J, with 8 bases between.

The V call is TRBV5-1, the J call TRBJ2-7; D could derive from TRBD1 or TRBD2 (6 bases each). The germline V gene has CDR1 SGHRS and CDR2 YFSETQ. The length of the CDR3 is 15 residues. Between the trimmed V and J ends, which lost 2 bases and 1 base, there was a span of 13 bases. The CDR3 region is CASSLRGVGSYEQYF. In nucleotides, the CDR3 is TGCGCCAGCAGCTTAAGGGGGGTCGGGTCCTACGAGCAGTACTTC.

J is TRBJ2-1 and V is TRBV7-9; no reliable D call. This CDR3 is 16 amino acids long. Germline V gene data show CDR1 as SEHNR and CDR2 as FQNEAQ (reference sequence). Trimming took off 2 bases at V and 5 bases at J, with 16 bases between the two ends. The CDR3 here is CASSLIGPVKDNEQFF. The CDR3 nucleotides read TGTGCCAGCAGCTTAATTGGTCCTGTAAAAGACAATGAGCAGTTCTTC.

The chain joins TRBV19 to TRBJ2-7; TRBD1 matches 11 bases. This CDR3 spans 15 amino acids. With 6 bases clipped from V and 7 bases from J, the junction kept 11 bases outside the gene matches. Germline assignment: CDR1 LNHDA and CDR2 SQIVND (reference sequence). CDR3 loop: CASSRLGQGAREQYF. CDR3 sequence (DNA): TGTGCCAGTAGCCGACTAGGACAGGGGGCGCGGGAGCAGTACTTC.

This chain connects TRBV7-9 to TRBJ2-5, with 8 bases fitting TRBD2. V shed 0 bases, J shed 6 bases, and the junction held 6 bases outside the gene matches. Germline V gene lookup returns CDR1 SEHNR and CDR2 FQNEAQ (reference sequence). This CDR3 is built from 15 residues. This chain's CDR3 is CASSLAPSGGQTQYF. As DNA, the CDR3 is TGTGCCAGCAGCTTAGCGCCCAGCGGGGGACAGACCCAGTACTTC.

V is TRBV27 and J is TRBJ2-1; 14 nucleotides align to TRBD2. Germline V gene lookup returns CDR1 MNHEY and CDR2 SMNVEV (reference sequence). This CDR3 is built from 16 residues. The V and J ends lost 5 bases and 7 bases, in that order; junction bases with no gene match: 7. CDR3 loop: CASSPRLAGGYNEQFF. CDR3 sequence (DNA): TGTGCCAGCAGTCCCCGACTAGCGGGGGGGTATAATGAGCAGTTCTTC.

The CDR3 region has the DNA TGTGCCAGCAAGACGGGGCCGCAAGAGACCCAGTACTTC. This sequence encodes CASKTGPQETQYF. The V and J genes are TRBV3-1 (or the pseudogene TRBV3-2) and TRBJ2-5; the D call may be TRBD1 or TRBD2 (5 bases each). The CDR3 contains 13 residues. V was clipped by 7 bases and J by 2 bases, with 11 bases between them. From germline, CDR1 is LGHDT and CDR2 YNNKEL (reference sequence).

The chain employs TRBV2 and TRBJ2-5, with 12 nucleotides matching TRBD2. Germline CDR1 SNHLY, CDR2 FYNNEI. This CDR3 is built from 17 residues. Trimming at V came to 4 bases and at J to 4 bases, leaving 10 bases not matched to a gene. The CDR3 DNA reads TGTGCCAGCAGTGGGCTAGCGGGGGGGCCGCGGGGAGAGACCCAGTACTTC. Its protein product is CASSGLAGGPRGETQYF.

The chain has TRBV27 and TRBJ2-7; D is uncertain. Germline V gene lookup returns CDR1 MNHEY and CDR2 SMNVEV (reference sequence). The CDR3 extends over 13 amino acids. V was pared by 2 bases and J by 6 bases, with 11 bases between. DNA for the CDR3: TGTGCCAGCAGTTTAAAGGGTGACGCCGAGCAGTACTTC. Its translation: CASSLKGDAEQYF.

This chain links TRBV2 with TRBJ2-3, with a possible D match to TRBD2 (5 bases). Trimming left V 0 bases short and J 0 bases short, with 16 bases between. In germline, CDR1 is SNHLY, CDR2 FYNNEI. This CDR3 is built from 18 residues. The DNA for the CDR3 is TGTGCCAGCAGTGAAGCAGTCAAGGGAGCAATTAGCACAGATACGCAGTATTTT. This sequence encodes CASSEAVKGAISTDTQYF. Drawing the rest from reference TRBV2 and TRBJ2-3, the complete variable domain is EPEVTQTPSHQVTQMGQEVILRCVPISNHLYFYWYRQILGQKVEFLVSFYNNEISEKSEIFDDQFSVERPDGSNFTLKIRSTKLEDSAMYFCASSEAVKGAISTDTQYFGPGTRLTVL.

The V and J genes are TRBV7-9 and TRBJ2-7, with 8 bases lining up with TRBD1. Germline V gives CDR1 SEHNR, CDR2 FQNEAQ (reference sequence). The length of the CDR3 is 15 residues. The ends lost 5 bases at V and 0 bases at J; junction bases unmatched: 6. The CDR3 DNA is TGTGCCAGCAGCCCCCACAGGGGGTCCTCCTACGAGCAGTACTTC. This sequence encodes CASSPHRGSSYEQYF.

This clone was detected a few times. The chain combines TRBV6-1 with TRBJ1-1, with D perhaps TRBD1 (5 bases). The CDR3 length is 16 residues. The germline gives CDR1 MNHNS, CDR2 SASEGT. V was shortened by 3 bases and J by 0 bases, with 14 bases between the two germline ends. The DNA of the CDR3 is TGTGCCAGCAGTGATTTTTTGGCAGGGATGAACACTGAAGCTTTCTTT. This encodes CASSDFLAGMNTEAFF.

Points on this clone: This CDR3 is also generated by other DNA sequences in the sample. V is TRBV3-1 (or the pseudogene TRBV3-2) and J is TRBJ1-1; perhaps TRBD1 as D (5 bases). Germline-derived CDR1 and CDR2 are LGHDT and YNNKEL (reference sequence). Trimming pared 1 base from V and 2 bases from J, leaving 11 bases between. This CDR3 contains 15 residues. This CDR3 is CASSQVGTANTEAFF. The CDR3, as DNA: TGTGCCAGCAGCCAAGTTGGGACGGCCAACACTGAAGCTTTCTTT.

The CDR3 DNA follows: TGTGCCACCAGCAGGGAGGTTGCAACTAATGAAAAACTGTTTTTT. This gives the protein CATSREVATNEKLFF. This sequence joins TRBV15 and TRBJ1-4, with D unresolved. The CDR3 totals 15 residues. Looked up from germline, CDR1 is LNHNV and CDR2 is YYDKDF (reference sequence). Trimming cost V 3 bases and J 0 bases, with 8 bases left between them.

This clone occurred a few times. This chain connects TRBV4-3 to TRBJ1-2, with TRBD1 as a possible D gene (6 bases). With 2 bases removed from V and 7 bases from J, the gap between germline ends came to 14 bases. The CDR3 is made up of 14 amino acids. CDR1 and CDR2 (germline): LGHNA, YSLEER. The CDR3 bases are TGCGCCAGCAGCCAACAACAGGGTCTGTCTGGCTACACCTTC. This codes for CASSQQQGLSGYTF.

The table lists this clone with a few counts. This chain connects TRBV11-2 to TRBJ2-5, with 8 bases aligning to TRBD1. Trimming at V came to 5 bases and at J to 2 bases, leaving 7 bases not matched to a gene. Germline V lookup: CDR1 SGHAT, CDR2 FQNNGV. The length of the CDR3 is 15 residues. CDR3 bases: TGTGCCAGCAGCCTAACCAGGACAGGGCAAGAGACCCAGTACTTC. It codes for CASSLTRTGQETQYF.

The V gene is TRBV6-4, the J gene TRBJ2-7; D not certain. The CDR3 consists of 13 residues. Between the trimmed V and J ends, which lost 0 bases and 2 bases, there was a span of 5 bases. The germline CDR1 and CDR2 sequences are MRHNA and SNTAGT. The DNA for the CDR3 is TGTGCCAGCAGTGACTCCAGGCCCTACGAGCAGTACTTC. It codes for CASSDSRPYEQYF.

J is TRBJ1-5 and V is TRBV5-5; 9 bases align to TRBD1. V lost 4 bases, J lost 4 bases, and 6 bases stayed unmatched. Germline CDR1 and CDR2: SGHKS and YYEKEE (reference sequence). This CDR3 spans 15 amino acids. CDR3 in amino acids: CASSPRGQGNQPQHF. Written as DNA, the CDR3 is TGTGCCAGCAGCCCTCGTGGACAGGGGAATCAGCCCCAGCATTTT.

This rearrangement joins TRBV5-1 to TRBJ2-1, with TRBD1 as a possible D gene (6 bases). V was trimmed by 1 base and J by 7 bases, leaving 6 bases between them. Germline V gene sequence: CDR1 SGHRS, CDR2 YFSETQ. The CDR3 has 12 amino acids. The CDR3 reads CASSLTGNEQFF. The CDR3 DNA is TGCGCCAGCAGCTTGACAGGGAATGAGCAGTTCTTC.

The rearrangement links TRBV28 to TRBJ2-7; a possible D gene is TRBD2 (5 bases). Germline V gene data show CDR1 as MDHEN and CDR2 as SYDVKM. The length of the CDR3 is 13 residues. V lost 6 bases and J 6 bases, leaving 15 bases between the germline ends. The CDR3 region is CASSPGLPAEQYF. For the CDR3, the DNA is TGTGCCAGCAGCCCCGGACTTCCCGCCGAGCAGTACTTC.

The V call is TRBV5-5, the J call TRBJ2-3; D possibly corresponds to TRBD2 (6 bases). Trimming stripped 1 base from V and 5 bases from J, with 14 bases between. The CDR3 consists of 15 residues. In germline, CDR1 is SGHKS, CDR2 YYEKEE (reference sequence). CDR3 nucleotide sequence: TGTGCCAGCAGCTTGAGAGCAGCCGGGGGAGATACGCAGTATTTT. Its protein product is CASSLRAAGGDTQYF.

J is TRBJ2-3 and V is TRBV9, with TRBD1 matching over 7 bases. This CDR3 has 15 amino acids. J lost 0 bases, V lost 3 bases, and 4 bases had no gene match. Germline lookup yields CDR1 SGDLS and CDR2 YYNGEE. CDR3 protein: CASSGTGLSTDTQYF. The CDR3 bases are TGTGCCAGCAGCGGGACAGGCCTAAGCACAGATACGCAGTATTTT.

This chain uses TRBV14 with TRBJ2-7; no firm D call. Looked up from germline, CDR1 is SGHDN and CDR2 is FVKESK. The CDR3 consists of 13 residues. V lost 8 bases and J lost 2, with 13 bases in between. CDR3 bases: TGTGCCAGCTCGGACGTCTCCACCTACGAGCAGTACTTC. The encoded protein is CASSDVSTYEQYF.

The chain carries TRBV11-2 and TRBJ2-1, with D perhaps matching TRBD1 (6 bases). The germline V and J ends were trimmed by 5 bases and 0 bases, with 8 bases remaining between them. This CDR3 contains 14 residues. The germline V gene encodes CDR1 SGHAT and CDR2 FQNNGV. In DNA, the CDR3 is TGTGCCAGCAGCCGGGACAACTCCTACAATGAGCAGTTCTTC. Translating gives CASSRDNSYNEQFF.

This CDR3 reads CASSVAVGNTIYF. The CDR3 nucleotides read TGTGCCAGCAGCGTAGCAGTAGGAAACACCATATATTTT. The rearrangement uses TRBV9 and TRBJ1-3, with D unresolved. V was cut by 0 bases and J by 4 bases, with 5 bases left in between. CDR1 is SGDLS, CDR2 YYNGEE, per germline. This CDR3 comprises 13 residues.

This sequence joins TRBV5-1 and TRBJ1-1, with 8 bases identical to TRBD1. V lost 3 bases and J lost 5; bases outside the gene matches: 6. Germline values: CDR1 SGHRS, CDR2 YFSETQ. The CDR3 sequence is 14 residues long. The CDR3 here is CASSSGQGDTEAFF. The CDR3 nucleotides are TGCGCCAGCAGCTCCGGACAGGGAGATACTGAAGCTTTCTTT.

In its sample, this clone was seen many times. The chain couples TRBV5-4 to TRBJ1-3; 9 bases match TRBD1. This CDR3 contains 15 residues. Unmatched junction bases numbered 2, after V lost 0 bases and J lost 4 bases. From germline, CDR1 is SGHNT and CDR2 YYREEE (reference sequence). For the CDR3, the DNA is TGTGCCAGCAGCTTGGGGACAGGGGCCGGAAACACCATATATTTT. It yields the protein CASSLGTGAGNTIYF.

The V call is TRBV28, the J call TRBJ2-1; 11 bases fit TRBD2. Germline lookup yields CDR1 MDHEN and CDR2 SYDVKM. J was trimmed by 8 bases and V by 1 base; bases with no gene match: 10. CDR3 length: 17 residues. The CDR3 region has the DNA TGTGCCAGCAGTTTATTAGTTCTTAGCGGGAGGGCCCATGAGCAGTTCTTC. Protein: CASSLLVLSGRAHEQFF. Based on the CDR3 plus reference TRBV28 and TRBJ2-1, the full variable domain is DVKVTQSSRYLVKRTGEKVFLECVQDMDHENMFWYRQDPGLGLRLIYFSYDVKMKEKGDIPEGYSVSREKKERFSLILESASTNQTSMYLCASSLLVLSGRAHEQFFGPGTRLTVL.

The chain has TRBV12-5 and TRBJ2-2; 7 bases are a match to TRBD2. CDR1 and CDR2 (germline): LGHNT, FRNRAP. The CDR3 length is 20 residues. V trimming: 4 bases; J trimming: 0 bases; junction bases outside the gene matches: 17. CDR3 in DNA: TGTGCTAGTGGTTATCCCGTAATAGCGACTAGCAGCTCGAACACCGGGGAGCTGTTTTTT. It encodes CASGYPVIATSSSNTGELFF.

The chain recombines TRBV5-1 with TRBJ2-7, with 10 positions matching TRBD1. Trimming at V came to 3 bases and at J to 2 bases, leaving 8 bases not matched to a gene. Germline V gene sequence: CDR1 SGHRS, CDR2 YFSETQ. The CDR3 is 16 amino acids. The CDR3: CASSSSTGGRTYEQYF. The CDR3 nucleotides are TGCGCCAGCAGCTCTTCGACAGGGGGCAGGACCTACGAGCAGTACTTC.